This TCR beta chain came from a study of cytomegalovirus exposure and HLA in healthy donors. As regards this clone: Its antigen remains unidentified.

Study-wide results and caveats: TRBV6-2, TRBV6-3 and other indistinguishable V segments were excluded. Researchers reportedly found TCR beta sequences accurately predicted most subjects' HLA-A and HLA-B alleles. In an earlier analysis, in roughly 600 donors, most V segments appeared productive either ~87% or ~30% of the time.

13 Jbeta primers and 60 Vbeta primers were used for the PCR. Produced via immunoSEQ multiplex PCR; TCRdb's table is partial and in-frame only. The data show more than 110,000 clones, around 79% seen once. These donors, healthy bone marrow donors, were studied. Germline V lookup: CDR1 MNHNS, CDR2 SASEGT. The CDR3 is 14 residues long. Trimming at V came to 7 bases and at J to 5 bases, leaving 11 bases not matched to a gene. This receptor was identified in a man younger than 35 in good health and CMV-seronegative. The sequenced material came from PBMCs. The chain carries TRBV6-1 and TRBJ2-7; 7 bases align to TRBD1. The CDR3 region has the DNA TGTGCCAGCACCGGAACACAGGGGTTCCACGAGCAGTACTTC. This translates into CASTGTQGFHEQYF.